The 7 T cell receptor beta chains given below trace back to one sample, sequenced in a study of beta chain features in type 1 diabetes. Investigators reverse transcribed all isolated RNA, so they sequenced expressed TCRB transcripts. Some clones are missing from TCRdb's copy, which holds only in-frame ones; the method was immunoSEQ multiplex PCR. The sample includes over 120,000 clones, 7% to 10% of them seen just once. Source material: central memory CD4+ T cells from blood. These receptors originate from a man between 18 and 29 years old in good health.

CDR3 amino acids: CASSLRGTSGQETQYF. DNA of the CDR3: TGCGCCAGCAGCTTGAGGGGGACTAGCGGCCAAGAGACCCAGTACTTC. The gene calls are TRBV5-1 and TRBJ2-5; 11 bases are shared with TRBD2. From germline, CDR1 is SGHRS and CDR2 YFSETQ. V trimming: 1 base; J trimming: 1 base; junction bases outside the gene matches: 3. The CDR3 covers 16 residues. The variable domain in full, with the rest retrieved from reference TRBV5-1 and TRBJ2-5, is KAGVTQTPRYLIKTRGQQVTLSCSPISGHRSVSWYQQTPGQGLQFLFEYFSETQRNKGNFPGRFSGRQFSNSRSEMNVSTLELGDSALYLCASSLRGTSGQETQYFGPGTRLLVL.

Written as DNA, the CDR3 is TGTGCCAGCAGCGTTGCCCAGGGGGCGCAGTATGGCTACACCTTC. It codes for CASSVAQGAQYGYTF. The chain joins TRBV7-2 to TRBJ1-2; TRBD1 matches at 8 bases. V lost 5 bases to trimming and J lost 5 bases; unmatched junction nucleotides: 10. Germline CDR1 SGHTA, CDR2 FQGNSA. The CDR3 length is 15 residues.

This clone was seen a handful of times. The V call is TRBV5-1, the J call TRBJ2-3; 12 positions match TRBD2. This CDR3 region has 16 residues. V lost 3 bases and J lost 2; bases outside the gene matches: 4. Germline V CDR1 and CDR2: SGHRS, YFSETQ. The CDR3 reads CASSSLAGGPTDTQYF. The DNA of the CDR3 is TGCGCCAGCAGCTCACTAGCGGGGGGCCCCACAGATACGCAGTATTTT. Variable domain in full (rest from reference TRBV5-1 and TRBJ2-3): KAGVTQTPRYLIKTRGQQVTLSCSPISGHRSVSWYQQTPGQGLQFLFEYFSETQRNKGNFPGRFSGRQFSNSRSEMNVSTLELGDSALYLCASSSLAGGPTDTQYFGPGTRLTVL.

The genes are TRBV9 and TRBJ2-1; maybe TRBD2 (5 bases). The CDR3 sequence is 15 residues long. The germline V gene encodes CDR1 SGDLS and CDR2 YYNGEE. Trimming shortened V by 4 bases and J by 0 bases, and 11 bases separated the two germline ends. The CDR3 here is CASSPGSFSYNEQFF. The CDR3, as DNA: TGTGCCAGCAGCCCGGGGAGTTTCTCCTACAATGAGCAGTTCTTC.

The V gene is TRBV15, the J gene TRBJ2-7, with D possibly matching TRBD1 (8 bases). The CDR3 totals 16 residues. Trimming removed 4 bases at V and 2 bases at J, with 18 bases between. The germline CDR1 and CDR2 sequences are LNHNV and YYDKDF (reference sequence). The CDR3: CATSMSRTGRAYEQYF. CDR3 sequence (DNA): TGTGCCACCAGCATGAGCCGGACAGGGAGGGCCTACGAGCAGTACTTC.

The chain employs TRBV5-4 and TRBJ2-2, with D perhaps matching TRBD1 (5 bases). V lost 5 bases to trimming and J lost 4 bases, with 24 bases between them. The germline V gene has CDR1 SGHNT and CDR2 YYREEE (reference sequence). CDR3 length: 18 amino acids. The CDR3 sequence: CASRFNQDRTRITGELFF. The CDR3 bases are TGTGCCAGCAGGTTTAACCAAGACCGGACAAGAATCACCGGGGAGCTGTTTTTT.

J is TRBJ2-7 and V is TRBV6-4, with 11 nucleotides matching TRBD2. V lost 3 bases to trimming and J lost 3 bases; unmatched junction nucleotides: 4. The germline CDR1 and CDR2 sequences are MRHNA and SNTAGT. The CDR3 has 15 residues. The CDR3 loop is CASSEWGTSGYEQYF. The CDR3 coding sequence is TGTGCCAGCAGTGAGTGGGGGACTAGCGGCTACGAGCAGTACTTC.